This TCR beta chain was identified in a study of shared clonotypes between healthy human individuals (dated by TCRdb to 2020 to 2021). Background for the entire study: The cohort included three men and a couple of women between 18 and 49 years of age. Blood TCR repertoires of five healthy adults were deeply sequenced to estimate repertoire size and the extent of clonotype sharing between individuals. Leukapheresis yielded between about 0.85 and 10 billion PBMCs per donor. Different laboratories and diverse techniques were used to prepare libraries and sequence TCR repertoires, to increase sequencing depth and limit assay-specific biases. For each donor, CD4 naive and CD4 memory were each given three plates, CD8 naive was given two plates, and CD8 memory was given one plate.

From the cysteine up to the phenylalanine, the CDR3 has a length of 13 residues. CDR3 DNA only is kept here, 39 bases in frame from base 1. The germline V gene yields SQVTM for CDR1 and ANQGSEA for CDR2. Relative to germline, V is 4 bases shorter and J is 0 bases shorter, with 10 bases between their ends. For the CD8 naive samples, CD45RO-negative cells were positively selected for CCR7, yielding a CD45RA+CCR7+ population from which TemRA cells were excluded. Donors were healthy HIV-negative adults with no recently reported acute infections or vaccinations. All donors were Caucasian adults living in Nashville, Tennessee, USA. After blood collection by leukapheresis, PBMCs were isolated using Ficoll-Histopaque density gradient centrifugation and then cryopreserved in the vapor phase of liquid nitrogen. Purity and quantity of every magnetically sorted T cell population were checked by analytical flow cytometry. Genomic DNA was isolated from each sorted fraction and quantified by UV absorbance on a Nanodrop 2000c.

Using the deep immunoSEQ assay, TCR CDR3 regions were amplified from genomic DNA by multiplex PCR. Genomic DNA extracted from each cell subset was distributed evenly over all wells of several immunoSEQ 96-well plates, and each plate served as one replicate. For sorted subsets, approximately 210 ng of genomic DNA, equivalent to roughly 33,000 T cell genomes, went into each replicate PCR. The purified libraries were quantified using a Qubit 3.0 fluorometer, sized with a Bioanalyzer 2100, and then quantified again using the KAPA Library Quantification kit. Every immunoSEQ 96-well plate was sequenced on a dedicated single-read 150-cycle Illumina NextSeq 550 flow cell. Processing in the source paper ran as follows. Because only junctional sequences without quality scores were contained in the immunoSEQ output, filtering matching that applied to full-length reads could not be performed. To assign V/J genes and CDR3, sequences were annotated using PyIR, a Python wrapper for IgBLAST v1.9, with IMGT germline references. Any read was removed if the V/J assignment was weak (E-value above 1e-6), the CDR3 was missing, or the read contained stop codons, out-of-frame junctions, or ambiguous translated residues. A V3J clonotype was defined by an identical inferred V gene, J gene, and CDR3 amino acid sequence. Percentage overlap between repertoires was calculated by dividing the number of shared unique clonotypes by the size of the smaller repertoire. Richness of each repertoire was evaluated using RTK rarefaction, the Chao1 estimator, and Recon v2.1 estimates of unobserved clonotypes. For all TCRbeta clonotypes obtained by the gDNA method from several donors, generation probabilities were computed with OLGA. TCRdb retrieved this table from immuneACCESS and kept in-frame rearrangements only. Not all clones are present; in checked studies, unresolved V genes account for under half, and no reason is known for the remainder. V and J calls and clone size are as listed in that table; D and trimming were resolved from the DNA. The sample table holds around 2,000,000 clones, of which about 95% were seen once. The ten largest clones take up approximately 1.2% of the sample.

Broader findings and caveats from the paper: Estimated clonotype richness was generally larger for naive than for memory subsets. Based on pairwise subsampling, the degree of clonotype sharing among donors was expected to be affected by sequencing depth. Incomplete sequencing was indicated by rarefaction of sorted-subset datasets, despite the large sequencing depth. Higher generation probabilities were observed for clonotypes shared by all four sorted-subset donors than for non-shared clonotypes. Because the study included only a small number of donors, the genetic and exposure-history diversity represented was limited. Sharing across a few donors was observed for about 5% of naive CD4, around 3.5% of naive CD8, over 2% of memory CD4, and over 0.3% of memory CD8 clonotypes. Sampling was restricted to blood, and TCR repertoires in tissues likely differ from the TCR repertoires found in blood.

Points on this clone: No antigen is known for it. One base away there is no much larger clone; base qualities are not given.

Sequencing used naive CD8+ T cells sorted from blood. The cell subset or site label, as the study defines it: CD45RA+CCR7+. The receptor's source is a man aged 18 to 30 in good health. The chain uses TRBV29-1 and TRBJ2-7; the D region possibly corresponds to TRBD1 (6 bases align). The nucleotide sequence reads TGCAGCGTTGCTACAGGGACCTCCTACGAGCAGTACTTC. Its amino acids are CSVATGTSYEQYF.